This T cell receptor beta chain was identified in a study of cytomegalovirus exposure and HLA in healthy donors. The PCR was carried out with 60 Vbeta primers and 13 Jbeta primers. Assay used: immunoSEQ multiplex PCR; TCRdb lists only in-frame clones, some missing. The sample lists around 58,000 clones; about three quarters were seen once. Concerning this clone: The antigen remains undetermined.

General study results and limits: A later look showed TCR association rates differing by HLA locus, highest for DRB1 and lowest for HLA-C. Association of a missense DCLRE1C variant with TCR beta V- and J-gene trimming was reported in a later analysis. It was reported that the classifier diagnosed cytomegalovirus status with high specificity and sensitivity in both the original and validation cohorts.

The germline CDR1 and CDR2 sequences are KGHSH and LQKENI. This CDR3 comprises 14 residues. V lost 0 bases, J lost 2 bases, and 8 bases lay in between. The clonotype comes from a female donor in good health and CMV-seronegative. The gene calls are TRBV18 and TRBJ2-7; weak D call: TRBD1 (5 bases). Sequencing used PBMCs. The chain's CDR3 is CASSPPGQPYEQYF. The DNA of the CDR3 is TGTGCCAGCTCACCACCGGGGCAACCCTACGAGCAGTACTTC.